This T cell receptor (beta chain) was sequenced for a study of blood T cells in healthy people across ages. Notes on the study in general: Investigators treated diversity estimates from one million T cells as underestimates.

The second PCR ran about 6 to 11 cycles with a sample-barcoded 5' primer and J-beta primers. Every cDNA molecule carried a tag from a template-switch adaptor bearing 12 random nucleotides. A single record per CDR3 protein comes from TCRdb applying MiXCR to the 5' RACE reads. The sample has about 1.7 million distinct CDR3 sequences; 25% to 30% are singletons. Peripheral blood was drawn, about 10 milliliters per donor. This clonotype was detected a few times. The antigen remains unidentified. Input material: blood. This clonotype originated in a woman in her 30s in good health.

Here the CDR3 reads CATWGSNNQPQHF. The CDR3 DNA reads TGTGCCACCTGGGGGAGCAACAATCAGCCCCAGCATTTT. This chain links TRBV6-1 with TRBJ1-5; D might be TRBD1 (5 bases). Germline-derived CDR1 and CDR2 are MNHNS and SASEGT. Deletions cut 10 bases from V and 3 bases from J, with 13 bases between. This CDR3 contains 13 residues.